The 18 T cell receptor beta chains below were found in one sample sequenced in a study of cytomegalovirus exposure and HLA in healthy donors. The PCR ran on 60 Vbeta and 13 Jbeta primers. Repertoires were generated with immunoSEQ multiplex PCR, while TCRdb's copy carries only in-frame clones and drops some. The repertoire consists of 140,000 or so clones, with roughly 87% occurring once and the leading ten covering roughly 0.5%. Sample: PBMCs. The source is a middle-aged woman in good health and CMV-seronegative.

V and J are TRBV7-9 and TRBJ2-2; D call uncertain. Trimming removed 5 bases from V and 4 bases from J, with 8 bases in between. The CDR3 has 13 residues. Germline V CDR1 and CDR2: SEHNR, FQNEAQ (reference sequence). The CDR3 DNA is TGTGCCAGCAGCGCCCCCAGCACCGGGGAGCTGTTTTTT. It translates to CASSAPSTGELFF.

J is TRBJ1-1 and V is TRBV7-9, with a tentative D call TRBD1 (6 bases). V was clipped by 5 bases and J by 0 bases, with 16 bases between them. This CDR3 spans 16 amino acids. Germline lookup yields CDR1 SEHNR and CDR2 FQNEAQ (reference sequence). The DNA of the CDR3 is TGTGCCAGCAGCCCAAAGAGGGGGTTAATGAACACTGAAGCTTTCTTT. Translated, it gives CASSPKRGLMNTEAFF. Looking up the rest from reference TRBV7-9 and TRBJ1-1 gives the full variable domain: DTGVSQNPRHKITKRGQNVTFRCDPISEHNRLYWYRQTLGQGPEFLTYFQNEAQLEKSRLLSDRFSAERPKGSFSTLEIQRTEQGDSAMYLCASSPKRGLMNTEAFFGQGTRLTVV.

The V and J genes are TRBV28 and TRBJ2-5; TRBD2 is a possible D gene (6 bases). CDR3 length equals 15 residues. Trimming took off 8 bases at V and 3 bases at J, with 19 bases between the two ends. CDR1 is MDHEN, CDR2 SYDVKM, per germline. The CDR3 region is CASLVGGNKEETQYF. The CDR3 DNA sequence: TGTGCCAGCCTCGTGGGGGGTAATAAAGAAGAGACCCAGTACTTC. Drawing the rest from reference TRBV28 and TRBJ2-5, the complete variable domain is DVKVTQSSRYLVKRTGEKVFLECVQDMDHENMFWYRQDPGLGLRLIYFSYDVKMKEKGDIPEGYSVSREKKERFSLILESASTNQTSMYLCASLVGGNKEETQYFGPGTRLLVL.

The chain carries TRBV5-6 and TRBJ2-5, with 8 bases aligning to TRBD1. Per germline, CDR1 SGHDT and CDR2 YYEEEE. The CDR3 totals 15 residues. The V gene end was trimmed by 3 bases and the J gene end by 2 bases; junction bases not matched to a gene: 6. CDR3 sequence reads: CASSSGQGRQETQYF. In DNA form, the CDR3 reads TGTGCCAGCAGCTCTGGACAGGGAAGGCAAGAGACCCAGTACTTC.

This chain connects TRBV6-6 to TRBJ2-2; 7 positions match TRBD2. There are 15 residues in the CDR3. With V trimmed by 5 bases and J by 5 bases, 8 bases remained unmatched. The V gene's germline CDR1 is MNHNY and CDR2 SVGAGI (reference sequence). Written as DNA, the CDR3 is TGTGCCAGCAGTGTAACTAGCGCGACGACCGGGGAGCTGTTTTTT. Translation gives CASSVTSATTGELFF.

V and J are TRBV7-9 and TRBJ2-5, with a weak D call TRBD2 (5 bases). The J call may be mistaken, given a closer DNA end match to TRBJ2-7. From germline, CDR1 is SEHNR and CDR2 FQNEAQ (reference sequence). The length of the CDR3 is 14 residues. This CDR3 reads CASSFPTSSYEQYF. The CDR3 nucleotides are TGTGCCAGCAGCTTCCCAACTAGTTCCTACGAGCAGTACTTC.

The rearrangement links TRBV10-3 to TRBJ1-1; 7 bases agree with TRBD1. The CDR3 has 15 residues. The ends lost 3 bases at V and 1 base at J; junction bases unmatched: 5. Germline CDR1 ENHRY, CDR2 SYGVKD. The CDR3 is CAISDPGTENTEAFF. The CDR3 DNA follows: TGTGCCATCAGTGATCCGGGGACAGAGAACACTGAAGCTTTCTTT.

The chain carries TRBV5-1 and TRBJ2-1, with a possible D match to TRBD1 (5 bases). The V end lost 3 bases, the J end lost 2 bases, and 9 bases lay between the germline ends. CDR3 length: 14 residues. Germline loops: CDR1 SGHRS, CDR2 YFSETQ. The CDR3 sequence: CASSSGNTYNEQFF. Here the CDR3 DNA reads TGCGCCAGCAGCTCAGGGAATACCTACAATGAGCAGTTCTTC.

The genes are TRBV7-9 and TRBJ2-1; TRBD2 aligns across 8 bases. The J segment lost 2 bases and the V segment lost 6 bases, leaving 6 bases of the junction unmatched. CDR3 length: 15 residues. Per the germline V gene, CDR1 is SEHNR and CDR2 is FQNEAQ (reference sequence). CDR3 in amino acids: CASSPSGSPYNEQFF. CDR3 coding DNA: TGTGCCAGCAGTCCCAGCGGGAGCCCCTACAATGAGCAGTTCTTC.

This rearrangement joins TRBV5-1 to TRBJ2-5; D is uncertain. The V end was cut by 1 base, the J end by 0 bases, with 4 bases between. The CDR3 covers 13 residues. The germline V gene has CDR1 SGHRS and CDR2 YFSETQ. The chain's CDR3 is CASSLPYQETQYF. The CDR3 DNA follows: TGCGCCAGCAGCTTGCCGTACCAAGAGACCCAGTACTTC.

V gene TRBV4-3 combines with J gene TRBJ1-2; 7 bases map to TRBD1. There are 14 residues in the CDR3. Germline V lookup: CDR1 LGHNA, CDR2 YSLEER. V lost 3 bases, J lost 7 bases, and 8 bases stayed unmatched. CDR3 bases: TGCGCCAGCAGCCAGGAGACAGGGACCGGTGGCTACACCTTC. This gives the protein CASSQETGTGGYTF.

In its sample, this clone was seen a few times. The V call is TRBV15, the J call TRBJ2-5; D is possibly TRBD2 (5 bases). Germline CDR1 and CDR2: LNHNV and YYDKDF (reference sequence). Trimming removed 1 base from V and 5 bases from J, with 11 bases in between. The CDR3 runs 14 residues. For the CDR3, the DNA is TGTGCCACCAGCAGAGCCCTAGCCGGGGAGACCCAGTACTTC. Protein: CATSRALAGETQYF. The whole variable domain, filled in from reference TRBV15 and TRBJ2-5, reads DAMVIQNPRYQVTQFGKPVTLSCSQTLNHNVMYWYQQKSSQAPKLLFHYYDKDFNNEADTPDNFQSRRPNTSFCFLDIRSPGLGDTAMYLCATSRALAGETQYFGPGTRLLVL.

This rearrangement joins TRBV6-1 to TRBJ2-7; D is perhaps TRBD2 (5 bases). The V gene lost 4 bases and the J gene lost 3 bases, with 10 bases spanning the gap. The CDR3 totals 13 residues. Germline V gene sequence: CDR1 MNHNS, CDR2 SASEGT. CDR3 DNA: TGTGCCAGCAGTGTGGAGGCGGACTACGAGCAGTACTTC. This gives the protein CASSVEADYEQYF.

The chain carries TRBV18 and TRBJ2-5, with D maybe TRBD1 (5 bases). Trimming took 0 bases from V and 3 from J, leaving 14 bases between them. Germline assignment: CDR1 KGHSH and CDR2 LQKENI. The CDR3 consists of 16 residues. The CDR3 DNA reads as TGTGCCAGCTCACCACCCCCTTCGACAGCTGAAGAGACCCAGTACTTC. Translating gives CASSPPPSTAEETQYF.

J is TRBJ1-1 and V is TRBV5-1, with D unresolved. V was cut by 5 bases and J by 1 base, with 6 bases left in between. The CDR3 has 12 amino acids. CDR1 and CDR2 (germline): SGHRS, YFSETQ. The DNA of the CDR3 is TGCGCCAGCAGGACTTCGAACACTGAAGCTTTCTTT. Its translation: CASRTSNTEAFF.

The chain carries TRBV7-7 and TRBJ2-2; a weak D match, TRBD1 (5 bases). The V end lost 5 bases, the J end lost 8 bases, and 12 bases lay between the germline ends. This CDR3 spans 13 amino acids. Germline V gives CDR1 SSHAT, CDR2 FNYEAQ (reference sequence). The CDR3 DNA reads TGTGCCAGCAGCCCCTCCCAGGGAGGGGAGCTGTTTTTT. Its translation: CASSPSQGGELFF.

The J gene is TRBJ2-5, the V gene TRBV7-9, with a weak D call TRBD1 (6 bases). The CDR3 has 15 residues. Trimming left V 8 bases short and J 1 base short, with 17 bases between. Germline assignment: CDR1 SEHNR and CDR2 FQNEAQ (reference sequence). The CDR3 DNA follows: TGTGCCAGCGGGGGCCGTCGGGACGGCCAAGAGACCCAGTACTTC. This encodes CASGGRRDGQETQYF.

The CDR3 region has the DNA TGTGCCAGTTCACCCCCCCCTGCGGGAGAGAGCCACGAGCAGTACTTC. Its protein product is CASSPPPAGESHEQYF. The chain has TRBV6-4 and TRBJ2-7, with TRBD2 identical over 7 bases. Germline CDR1 reads MRHNA; CDR2 reads SNTAGT. The CDR3 covers 16 residues. The V gene end was trimmed by 9 bases and the J gene end by 5 bases; junction bases not matched to a gene: 19.